These 27 T cell receptor beta chains share one sample of origin, sequenced in a study of T cells in Graves' hyperthyroidism and ophthalmopathy. TCR beta CDR3 regions were amplified from RNA transcripts. HTBI primers were the set used in a first-round RT-PCR of the TCR CDR3. TCRdb used MiXCR to reprocess the multiplex PCR reads, holding one entry per CDR3 protein. The sample records 45,000 to 55,000 distinct CDR3 sequences, roughly 51% being singletons. Sequencing used peripheral blood or thyroid tissue (not recorded which). The receptors originated from a man between 18 and 29 years old with Graves' hyperthyroidism.

This clonotype was seen many times. The rearrangement uses TRBV24-1 and TRBJ2-5, with a possible D match to TRBD1 (6 bases). The germline V gene encodes CDR1 KGHDR and CDR2 SFDVKD. The CDR3 has 16 amino acids. V lost 0 bases and J 2 bases, leaving 12 bases between the germline ends. CDR3: CATSDLRDNSQETQYF. The CDR3 bases are TGTGCCACCAGTGATTTGAGGGACAATTCTCAAGAGACCCAGTACTTC.

The chain employs TRBV29-1 and TRBJ2-7; D is perhaps TRBD1 or TRBD2 (5 bases each). V lost 1 base and J 3 bases, leaving 10 bases between the germline ends. This CDR3 is 13 amino acids long. Germline V gene sequence: CDR1 SQVTM, CDR2 ANQGSEA. Here the CDR3 reads CSVEGGPGYEQYF. The CDR3 bases are TGCAGCGTTGAAGGGGGACCCGGCTACGAGCAGTACTTC.

This chain joins TRBV7-2 and TRBJ2-2, with TRBD2 identical over 10 bases. With 3 bases clipped from V and 6 bases from J, the junction kept 7 bases outside the gene matches. Germline V gives CDR1 SGHTA, CDR2 FQGNSA. The CDR3 is made up of 16 amino acids. DNA for the CDR3: TGTGCCAGCAGCTTTGCTAGCGGGAGAGTGGCCGGGGAGCTGTTTTTT. This sequence encodes CASSFASGRVAGELFF.

The chain joins TRBV5-1 to TRBJ2-5; 8 bases are a match to TRBD1. V lost 6 bases and J lost 1; bases outside the gene matches: 2. Germline V gene data show CDR1 as SGHRS and CDR2 as YFSETQ. This CDR3 is 13 amino acids long. The CDR3 nucleotides are TGCGCCAGCAAGGACAGGGCCCAAGAGACCCAGTACTTC. This translates into CASKDRAQETQYF.

This clonotype was counted many times. V is TRBV7-9 and J is TRBJ1-1; tentative D call: TRBD1 (6 bases). Germline V CDR1 and CDR2: SEHNR, FQNEAQ (reference sequence). Trimming took 8 bases from V and 1 from J, leaving 17 bases between them. The CDR3 consists of 15 residues. The CDR3 loop is CASVVLWTENTEAFF. The CDR3 bases are TGTGCCAGCGTAGTGCTGTGGACAGAGAACACTGAAGCTTTCTTT. Based on the CDR3 plus reference TRBV7-9 and TRBJ1-1, the full variable domain is DTGVSQNPRHKITKRGQNVTFRCDPISEHNRLYWYRQTLGQGPEFLTYFQNEAQLEKSRLLSDRFSAERPKGSFSTLEIQRTEQGDSAMYLCASVVLWTENTEAFFGQGTRLTVV.

To note about this clonotype: No conserved phenylalanine or tryptophan is present at the end of the CDR3, so a read error is the likely explanation. The CDR3 DNA reads TGTGCCAGCAGTCCCCGTTCAAGGGGCGTGATCACAGATACGCAGTATTAT. It translates to CASSPRSRGVITDTQYY. The V and J genes are TRBV28 and TRBJ2-3; D possibly corresponds to TRBD1 (5 bases). V lost 5 bases and J 2 bases, leaving 20 bases between the germline ends. Germline CDR1 reads MDHEN; CDR2 reads SYDVKM. The CDR3 sequence is 17 residues long.

The V gene is TRBV29-1, the J gene TRBJ1-2; D is unresolved. The ends were cut back, 4 bases at V and 8 bases at J, with 5 bases in the middle. This CDR3 has 9 amino acids. Germline V gene data show CDR1 as SQVTM and CDR2 as ANQGSEA. The CDR3 region has the DNA TGCAGCGTTGGAGGGGGCTACACCTTC. Protein sequence: CSVGGGYTF.

This clonotype appeared many times. CDR3: CASKTGLGKETQYF. The CDR3 DNA sequence: TGTGCCAGCAAGACAGGGTTGGGCAAGGAGACCCAGTACTTC. The rearrangement links TRBV11-2 to TRBJ2-5, with TRBD1 identical over 7 bases. This CDR3 has 14 amino acids. Unmatched junction bases numbered 10, after V lost 7 bases and J lost 5 bases. CDR1 is SGHAT, CDR2 FQNNGV, per germline.

The rearrangement uses TRBV29-1 and TRBJ1-2; 10 bases fit TRBD1. There are 13 residues in the CDR3. CDR1 SQVTM and CDR2 ANQGSEA come from the germline V gene. V trimming: 4 bases; J trimming: 6 bases; junction bases outside the gene matches: 5. CDR3 DNA sequence: TGCAGCGTTGCCGGGACAGGGGCGGATGGCTACACCTTC. Protein product: CSVAGTGADGYTF.

This chain joins TRBV2 and TRBJ1-4; 7 bases align to TRBD1. V shed 0 bases, J shed 13 bases, and the junction held 5 bases outside the gene matches. Germline V gives CDR1 SNHLY, CDR2 FYNNEI. The CDR3 runs 13 residues. DNA for the CDR3: TGTGCCAGCAGTGAAGCTACAGGGGTAACACTGTTTTTT. Its translation is CASSEATGVTLFF.

The CDR3 reads CASSSGGIHEKLFF. CDR3 in DNA: TGTGCCAGCAGTTCCGGGGGAATCCATGAAAAACTGTTTTTT. The chain is built from TRBV12-3 or TRBV12-4 and TRBJ1-4, with D perhaps matching TRBD1 (5 bases). V lost 4 bases to trimming and J lost 6 bases, with 12 bases between them. The CDR3 consists of 14 residues.

In its sample, this clonotype was seen many times. V and J are TRBV6-5 and TRBJ2-2; no clear D. The CDR3 length is 15 residues. Trimming took off 2 bases at V and 3 bases at J, with 10 bases between the two ends. Germline CDR1 and CDR2: MNHEY and SVGAGI. Here the CDR3 reads CASSYGVSYTGELFF. CDR3 sequence (DNA): TGTGCCAGCAGTTACGGAGTCAGTTACACCGGGGAGCTGTTTTTT.

This chain connects TRBV2 to TRBJ2-7, with D possibly TRBD1 on 5 matching bases. CDR3 length: 13 amino acids. Germline V gene data show CDR1 as SNHLY and CDR2 as FYNNEI. V was trimmed by 7 bases and J by 3 bases, leaving 13 bases between them. CDR3 nucleotide sequence: TGTGCCAGCAACCTAGGACATCTCTACGAGCAGTACTTC. It codes for CASNLGHLYEQYF.

The V gene is TRBV12-3 or TRBV12-4, the J gene TRBJ2-5; D call uncertain. V lost 3 bases, J lost 3 bases, and 2 bases lay in between. The CDR3 runs to 11 residues. The chain's CDR3 is CASSFEETQYF. CDR3 bases: TGTGCCAGCAGTTTTGAAGAGACCCAGTACTTC.

The chain couples TRBV5-1 to TRBJ2-7, with D uncertain. The length of the CDR3 is 12 residues. The germline V gene has CDR1 SGHRS and CDR2 YFSETQ. V gave up 0 bases and J gave up 3 bases, with 4 bases separating them. The CDR3 reads CASSLGNYEQYF. As DNA, the CDR3 is TGCGCCAGCAGCTTGGGCAACTACGAGCAGTACTTC.

This clonotype was seen repeatedly, ten times or more. This chain connects TRBV12-3 or TRBV12-4 to TRBJ1-2; D may be TRBD1 (5 bases). Trimming shortened V by 6 bases and J by 3 bases, and 14 bases separated the two germline ends. CDR3 length: 14 residues. The CDR3 DNA sequence: TGTGCCAGCAGCTCAGGGTCTACTTACTATGGCTACACCTTC. Amino acid sequence: CASSSGSTYYGYTF.

DNA of the CDR3: TGTGCCATCAGCGAGAGGGGAACAGGGGCCAGCTCTGGAAACACCATATATTTT. As protein: CAISERGTGASSGNTIYF. The chain recombines TRBV10-3 with TRBJ1-3; 7 bases match TRBD1. The germline V gene has CDR1 ENHRY and CDR2 SYGVKD. The V segment lost 6 bases and the J segment 0 bases; nucleotides outside the gene matches: 14. The CDR3 runs 18 residues.

About this clonotype: A read error may be the cause here, since a much bigger clone is one base away. The CDR3 loop reads CASSSYSAGGTQEAQYF. The CDR3 DNA reads as TGTGCCAGCAGTTCCTACAGCGCGGGAGGAACTCAAGAGGCCCAGTACTTC. The chain employs TRBV27 and TRBJ2-5, with TRBD2 matching 8 bases. Germline loops: CDR1 MNHEY, CDR2 SMNVEV (reference sequence). The CDR3 has 17 residues.

This clonotype was seen a single time. The rearrangement links TRBV20-1 to TRBJ1-4; possibly TRBD1 for D (5 bases). The germline gives CDR1 DFQATT, CDR2 SNEGSKA (reference sequence). V lost 1 base and J 5 bases, leaving 17 bases between the germline ends. CDR3 length: 16 amino acids. CDR3 sequence: CSARGGPQGSNEKLFF. The CDR3 DNA sequence: TGCAGTGCTAGAGGGGGCCCCCAGGGCTCGAATGAAAAACTGTTTTTT.

The chain links TRBV29-1 to TRBJ2-5; 12 bases align to TRBD2. V gave up 4 bases and J gave up 3 bases; unmatched junction bases: 3. CDR1 is SQVTM, CDR2 ANQGSEA, per germline. The CDR3 is 14 residues long. For the CDR3, the DNA is TGCAGCGTTGCGACTAGCGGGAGTAAAGAGACCCAGTACTTC. It encodes CSVATSGSKETQYF. The full variable domain, in which reference TRBV29-1 and TRBJ2-5 provide the parts outside the CDR3, is SAVISQKPSRDICQRGTSLTIQCQVDSQVTMMFWYRQQPGQSLTLIATANQGSEATYESGFVIDKFPISRPNLTFSTLTVSNMSPEDSSIYLCSVATSGSKETQYFGPGTRLLVL.

The CDR3 here is CASSLEVAGGLHF. CDR3 coding DNA: TGTGCCAGCAGCTTAGAAGTAGCGGGGGGGCTCCACTTT. This rearrangement joins TRBV7-2 to TRBJ1-6, with a possible D match to TRBD1 (5 bases). This CDR3 is built from 13 residues. V was cut by 1 base and J by 16 bases, with 14 bases left in between. Germline V gives CDR1 SGHTA, CDR2 FQGNSA.

This clonotype was seen repeatedly, ten times or more. This chain connects TRBV4-3 to TRBJ2-7; D is unclear. The V end lost 0 bases, the J end lost 4 bases, and 7 bases lay between the germline ends. The CDR3 is made up of 13 amino acids. Per the germline V gene, CDR1 is LGHNA and CDR2 is YSLEER. The CDR3 reads CASSQEQRYEQYF. The DNA for the CDR3 is TGCGCCAGCAGCCAAGAACAGAGATACGAGCAGTACTTC.

This clonotype was observed a few times. The gene calls are TRBV10-2 and TRBJ2-7, with D perhaps TRBD1 (6 bases). The germline CDR1 and CDR2 sequences are WSHSY and SAAADI. This CDR3 is built from 13 residues. V lost 8 bases to trimming and J lost 4 bases, with 15 bases between them. The CDR3 spells CASGTTVWYEQYF. CDR3 coding DNA: TGCGCCAGCGGGACAACGGTCTGGTACGAGCAGTACTTC.

The chain recombines TRBV10-3 with TRBJ2-6, with D uncertain. V was shortened by 10 bases and J by 2 bases, with 9 bases between the two germline ends. The CDR3 loop spans 13 amino acids. Germline V gives CDR1 ENHRY, CDR2 SYGVKD. The chain's CDR3 is CASRTAGANVLTF. The CDR3 region has the DNA TGTGCCAGCAGAACAGCTGGGGCCAACGTCCTGACTTTC.

This clonotype was seen repeatedly, ten times or more. J is TRBJ1-2 and V is TRBV19; TRBD1 is a possible D gene (5 bases). Between the trimmed V and J ends, which lost 5 bases and 1 base, there was a span of 14 bases. The CDR3 loop spans 15 amino acids. Germline loops: CDR1 LNHDA, CDR2 SQIVND (reference sequence). The CDR3 reads CASSVDSWGNYGYTF. In nucleotides, the CDR3 is TGTGCCAGTAGTGTCGACAGCTGGGGTAACTATGGCTACACCTTC.

This clonotype has just one count. The V call is TRBV5-1, the J call TRBJ2-7; TRBD1 is a possible D gene (6 bases). This CDR3 has 13 amino acids. The ends were cut back, 4 bases at V and 3 bases at J, with 11 bases in the middle. CDR1 and CDR2 from the germline V gene are SGHRS and YFSETQ. CDR3 loop: CASSADSGYEQYF. As DNA, the CDR3 is TGCGCCAGCAGCGCGGACAGTGGCTACGAGCAGTACTTC.

V gene TRBV7-9 combines with J gene TRBJ1-4; the D gene is possibly TRBD1 (6 bases). The CDR3 sequence is 16 residues long. Germline V gene data show CDR1 as SEHNR and CDR2 as FQNEAQ (reference sequence). The V end was cut by 3 bases, the J end by 3 bases, with 14 bases between. The CDR3 loop is CASSLGRGSANEKLFF. CDR3 bases: TGTGCCAGCAGCTTGGGCAGGGGATCGGCTAATGAAAAACTGTTTTTT.